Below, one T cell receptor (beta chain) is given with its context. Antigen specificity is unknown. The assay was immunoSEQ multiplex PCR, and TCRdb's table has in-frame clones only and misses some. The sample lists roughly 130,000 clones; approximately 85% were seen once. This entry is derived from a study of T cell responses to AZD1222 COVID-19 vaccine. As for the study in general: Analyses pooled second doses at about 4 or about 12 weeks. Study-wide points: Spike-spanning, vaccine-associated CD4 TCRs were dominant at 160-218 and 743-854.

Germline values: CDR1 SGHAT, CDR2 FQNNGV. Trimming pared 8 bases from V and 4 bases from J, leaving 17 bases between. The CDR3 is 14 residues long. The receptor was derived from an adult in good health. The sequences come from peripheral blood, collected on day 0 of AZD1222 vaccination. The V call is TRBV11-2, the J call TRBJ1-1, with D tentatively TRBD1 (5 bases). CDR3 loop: CASGREGRATEAFF. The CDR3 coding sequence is TGTGCCAGCGGACGTGAAGGCAGGGCCACTGAAGCTTTCTTT.